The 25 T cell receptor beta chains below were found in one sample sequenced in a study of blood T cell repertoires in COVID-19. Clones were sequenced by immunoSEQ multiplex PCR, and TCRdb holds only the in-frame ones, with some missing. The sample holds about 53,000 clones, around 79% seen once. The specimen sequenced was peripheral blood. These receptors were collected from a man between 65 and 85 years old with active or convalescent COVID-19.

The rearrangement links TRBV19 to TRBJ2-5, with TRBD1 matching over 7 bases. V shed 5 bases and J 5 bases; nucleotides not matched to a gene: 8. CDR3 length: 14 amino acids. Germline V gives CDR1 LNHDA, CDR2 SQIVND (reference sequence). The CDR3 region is CASSFGQVGETQYF. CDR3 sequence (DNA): TGTGCCAGTAGTTTCGGACAGGTCGGCGAGACCCAGTACTTC.

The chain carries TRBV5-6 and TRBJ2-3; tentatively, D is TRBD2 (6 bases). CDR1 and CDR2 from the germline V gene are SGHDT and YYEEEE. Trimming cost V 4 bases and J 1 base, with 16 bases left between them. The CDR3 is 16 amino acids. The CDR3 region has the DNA TGTGCCAGCAGCGCTCCGGGGGAGGAGGGCACAGATACGCAGTATTTT. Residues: CASSAPGEEGTDTQYF. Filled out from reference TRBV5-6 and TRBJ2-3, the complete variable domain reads DAGVTQSPTHLIKTRGQQVTLRCSPKSGHDTVSWYQQALGQGPQFIFQYYEEEERQRGNFPDRFSGHQFPNYSSELNVNALLLGDSALYLCASSAPGEEGTDTQYFGPGTRLTVL.

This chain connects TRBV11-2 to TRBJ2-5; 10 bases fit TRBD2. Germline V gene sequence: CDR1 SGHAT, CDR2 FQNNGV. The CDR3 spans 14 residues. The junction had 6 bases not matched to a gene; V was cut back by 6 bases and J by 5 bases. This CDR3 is CASSPGTSVETQYF. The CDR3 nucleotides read TGTGCCAGCAGTCCTGGGACTAGCGTGGAGACCCAGTACTTC.

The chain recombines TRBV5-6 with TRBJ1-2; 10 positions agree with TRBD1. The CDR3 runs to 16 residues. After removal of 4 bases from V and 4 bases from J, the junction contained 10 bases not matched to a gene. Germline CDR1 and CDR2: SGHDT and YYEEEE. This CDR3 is CASSPGTGAVGYGYTF. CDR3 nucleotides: TGTGCCAGCAGCCCCGGGACAGGGGCTGTAGGCTATGGCTACACCTTC.

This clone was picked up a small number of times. Written as DNA, the CDR3 is TGTGCCACCAGCAGAGCCAAGGGACACCAGAACACTGAAGCTTTCTTT. Translation: CATSRAKGHQNTEAFF. This chain connects TRBV15 to TRBJ1-1; D is perhaps TRBD1 (6 bases). This CDR3 spans 16 amino acids. Germline-derived CDR1 and CDR2 are LNHNV and YYDKDF (reference sequence). The V end lost 1 base, the J end lost 1 base, and 13 bases lay between the germline ends.

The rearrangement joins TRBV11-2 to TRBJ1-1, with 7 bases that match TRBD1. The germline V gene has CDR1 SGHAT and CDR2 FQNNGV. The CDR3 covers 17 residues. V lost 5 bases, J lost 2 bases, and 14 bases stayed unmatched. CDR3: CASSQGVSGQLNTEAFF. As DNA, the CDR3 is TGTGCCAGCAGCCAAGGGGTTTCGGGACAGCTTAACACTGAAGCTTTCTTT.

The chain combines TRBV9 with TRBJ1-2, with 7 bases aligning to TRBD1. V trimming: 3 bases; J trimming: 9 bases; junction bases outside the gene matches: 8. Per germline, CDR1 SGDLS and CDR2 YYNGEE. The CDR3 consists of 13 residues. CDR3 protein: CASSGHTGERYTF. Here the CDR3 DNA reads TGTGCCAGCAGCGGACACACAGGGGAACGCTACACCTTC.

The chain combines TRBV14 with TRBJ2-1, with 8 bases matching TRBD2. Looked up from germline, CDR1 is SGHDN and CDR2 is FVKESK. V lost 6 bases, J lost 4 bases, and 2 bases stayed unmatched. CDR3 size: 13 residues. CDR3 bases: TGTGCCAGCAGAGGGACTAGATACAATGAGCAGTTCTTC. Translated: CASRGTRYNEQFF. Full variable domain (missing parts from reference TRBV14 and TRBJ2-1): EAGVTQFPSHSVIEKGQTVTLRCDPISGHDNLYWYRRVMGKEIKFLLHFVKESKQDESGMPNNRFLAERTGGTYSTLKVQPAELEDSGVYFCASRGTRYNEQFFGPGTRLTVL.

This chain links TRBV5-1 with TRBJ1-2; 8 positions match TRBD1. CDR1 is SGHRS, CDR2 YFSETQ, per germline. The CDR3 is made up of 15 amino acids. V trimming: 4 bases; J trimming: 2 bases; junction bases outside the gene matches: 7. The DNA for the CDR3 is TGCGCCAGCAGCGAGTGGACAGGGTCAAACTATGGCTACACCTTC. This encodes CASSEWTGSNYGYTF.

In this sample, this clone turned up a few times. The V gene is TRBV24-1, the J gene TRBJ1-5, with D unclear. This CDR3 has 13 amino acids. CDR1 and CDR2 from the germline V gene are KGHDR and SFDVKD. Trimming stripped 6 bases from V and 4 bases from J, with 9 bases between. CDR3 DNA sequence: TGTGCCACCAGTTATGCGGGGAATCAGCCCCAGCATTTT. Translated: CATSYAGNQPQHF.

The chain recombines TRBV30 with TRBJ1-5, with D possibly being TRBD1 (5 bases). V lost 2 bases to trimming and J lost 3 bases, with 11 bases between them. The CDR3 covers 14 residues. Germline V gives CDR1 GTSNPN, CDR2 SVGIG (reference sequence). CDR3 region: CAWSFSGSNQPQHF. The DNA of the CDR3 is TGTGCCTGGAGTTTTTCAGGGTCCAATCAGCCCCAGCATTTT.

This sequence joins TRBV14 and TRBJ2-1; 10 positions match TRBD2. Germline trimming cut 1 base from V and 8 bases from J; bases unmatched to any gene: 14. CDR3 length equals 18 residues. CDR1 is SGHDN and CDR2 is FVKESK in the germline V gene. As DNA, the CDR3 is TGTGCCAGCAGCCAAGGTGGCACTAGCGGGGCCGTTTGGGATGAGCAGTTCTTC. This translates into CASSQGGTSGAVWDEQFF.

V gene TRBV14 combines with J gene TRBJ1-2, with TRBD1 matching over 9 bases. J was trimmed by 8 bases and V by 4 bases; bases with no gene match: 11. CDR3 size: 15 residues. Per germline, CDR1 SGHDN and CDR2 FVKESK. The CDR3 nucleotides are TGTGCCAGCAGCCCTCGTACAGGGGGCGTTCAAGGCTACACCTTC. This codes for CASSPRTGGVQGYTF.

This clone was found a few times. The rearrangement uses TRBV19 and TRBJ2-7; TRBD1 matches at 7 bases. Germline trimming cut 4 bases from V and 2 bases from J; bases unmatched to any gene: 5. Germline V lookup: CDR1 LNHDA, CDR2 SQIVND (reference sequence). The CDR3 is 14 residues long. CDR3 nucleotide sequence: TGTGCCAGTAGTAAGGGACAGACTACCTACGAGCAGTACTTC. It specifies CASSKGQTTYEQYF.

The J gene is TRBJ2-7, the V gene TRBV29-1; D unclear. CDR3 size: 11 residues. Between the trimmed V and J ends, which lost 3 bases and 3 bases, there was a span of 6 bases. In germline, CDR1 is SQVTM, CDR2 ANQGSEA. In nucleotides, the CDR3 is TGCAGCGTTGAGCACAGCTACGAGCAGTACTTC. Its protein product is CSVEHSYEQYF.

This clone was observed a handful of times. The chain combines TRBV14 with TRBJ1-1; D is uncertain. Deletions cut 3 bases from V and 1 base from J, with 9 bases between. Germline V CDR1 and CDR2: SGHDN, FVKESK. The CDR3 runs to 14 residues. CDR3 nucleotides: TGTGCCAGCAGCCAGGGAGTAAGGAACACTGAAGCTTTCTTT. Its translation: CASSQGVRNTEAFF.

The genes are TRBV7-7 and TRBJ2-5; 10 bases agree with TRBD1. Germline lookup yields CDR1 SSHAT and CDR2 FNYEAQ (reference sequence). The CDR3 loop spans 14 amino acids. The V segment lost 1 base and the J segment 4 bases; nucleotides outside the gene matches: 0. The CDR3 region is CASSLGTGGETQYF. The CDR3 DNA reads TGTGCCAGCAGCTTAGGGACAGGGGGAGAGACCCAGTACTTC.

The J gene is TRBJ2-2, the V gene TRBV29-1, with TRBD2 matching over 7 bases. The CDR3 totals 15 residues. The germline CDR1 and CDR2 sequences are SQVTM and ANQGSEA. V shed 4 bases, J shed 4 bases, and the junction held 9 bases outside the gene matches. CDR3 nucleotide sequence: TGCAGCGTTGCGAGGAGCGGGACTCTCACCGGGGAGCTGTTTTTT. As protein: CSVARSGTLTGELFF.

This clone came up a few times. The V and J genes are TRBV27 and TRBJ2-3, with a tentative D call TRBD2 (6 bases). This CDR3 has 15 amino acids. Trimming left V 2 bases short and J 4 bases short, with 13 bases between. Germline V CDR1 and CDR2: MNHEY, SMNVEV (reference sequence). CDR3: CASSLVGGYADTQYF. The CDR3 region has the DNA TGTGCCAGCAGTTTAGTGGGGGGTTACGCAGATACGCAGTATTTT.

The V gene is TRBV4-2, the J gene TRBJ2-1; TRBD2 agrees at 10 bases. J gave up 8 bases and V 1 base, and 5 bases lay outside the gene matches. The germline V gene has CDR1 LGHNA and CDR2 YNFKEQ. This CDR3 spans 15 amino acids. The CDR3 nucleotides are TGTGCCAGCAGCCAAGGTCTAGCGGGGGCTTATGAGCAGTTCTTC. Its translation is CASSQGLAGAYEQFF.

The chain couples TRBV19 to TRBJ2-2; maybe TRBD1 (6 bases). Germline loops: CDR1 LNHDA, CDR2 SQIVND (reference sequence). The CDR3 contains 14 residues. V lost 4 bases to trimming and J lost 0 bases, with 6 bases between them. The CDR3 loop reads CASSRTANTGELFF. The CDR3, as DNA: TGTGCCAGTAGTAGGACAGCGAACACCGGGGAGCTGTTTTTT.

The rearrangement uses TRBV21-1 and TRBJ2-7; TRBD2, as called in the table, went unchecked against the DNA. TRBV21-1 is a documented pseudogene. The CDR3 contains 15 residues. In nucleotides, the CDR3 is TGTGCCAGCAGCAAAGGGACTAGCGGTTCCTACGAGCAGTACTTC. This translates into CASSKGTSGSYEQYF.

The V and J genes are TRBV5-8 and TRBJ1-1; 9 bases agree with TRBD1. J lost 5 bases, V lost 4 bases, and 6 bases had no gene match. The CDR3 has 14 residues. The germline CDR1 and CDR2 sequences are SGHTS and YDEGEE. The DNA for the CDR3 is TGTGCCAGCAGCCACAGGGGGCGGGGGACTGAAGCTTTCTTT. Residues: CASSHRGRGTEAFF. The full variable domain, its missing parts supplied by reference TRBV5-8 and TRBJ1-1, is EAGVTQSPTHLIKTRGQQATLRCSPISGHTSVYWYQQALGLGLQFLLWYDEGEERNRGNFPPRFSGRQFPNYSSELNVNALELEDSALYLCASSHRGRGTEAFFGQGTRLTVV.

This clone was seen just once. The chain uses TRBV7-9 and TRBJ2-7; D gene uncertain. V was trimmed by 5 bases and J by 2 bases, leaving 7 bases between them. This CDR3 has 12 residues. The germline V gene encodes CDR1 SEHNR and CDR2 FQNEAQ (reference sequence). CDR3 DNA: TGTGCCAGCAGCCCTACCCCCTACGAGCAGTACTTC. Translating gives CASSPTPYEQYF. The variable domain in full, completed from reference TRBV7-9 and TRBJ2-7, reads DTGVSQNPRHKITKRGQNVTFRCDPISEHNRLYWYRQTLGQGPEFLTYFQNEAQLEKSRLLSDRFSAERPKGSFSTLEIQRTEQGDSAMYLCASSPTPYEQYFGPGTRLTVT.

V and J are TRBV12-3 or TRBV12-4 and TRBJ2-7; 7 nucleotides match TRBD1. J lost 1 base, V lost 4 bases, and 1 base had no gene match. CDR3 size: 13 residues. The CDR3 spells CASSWGQSYEQYF. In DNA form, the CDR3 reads TGTGCCAGCAGTTGGGGACAGTCCTACGAGCAGTACTTC.